This T cell receptor beta chain was obtained from a study of CD8 T cells in Susac syndrome. Germline values: CDR1 KGHSH, CDR2 LQKENI. The ends were cut back, 2 bases at V and 0 bases at J, with 8 bases in the middle. The CDR3 runs 16 residues. Reverse transcription of roughly 0.5 to 1 ug RNA used random hexamers. TCRdb recomputed calls from the immunoSEQ multiplex PCR reads with MiXCR, one row per CDR3 protein. In the table there are about 280,000 distinct CDR3 sequences, more than 75% of which are singletons. Relapsing-remitting disease, either stable or active, was present in the treatment-naive patients who were the multiple sclerosis controls. CD8+ and CD4+ T cells were negatively isolated; TEMRA cells were FACS-enriched.

Sequenced: CD8+ T cells from PBMCs. The origin of this receptor is a human donor with multiple sclerosis. This chain joins TRBV18 and TRBJ2-6; D call uncertain. The CDR3 bases are TGTGCCAGCTCACCAGTACGACTCTCTGGGGCCAACGTCCTGACTTTC. Translation: CASSPVRLSGANVLTF.